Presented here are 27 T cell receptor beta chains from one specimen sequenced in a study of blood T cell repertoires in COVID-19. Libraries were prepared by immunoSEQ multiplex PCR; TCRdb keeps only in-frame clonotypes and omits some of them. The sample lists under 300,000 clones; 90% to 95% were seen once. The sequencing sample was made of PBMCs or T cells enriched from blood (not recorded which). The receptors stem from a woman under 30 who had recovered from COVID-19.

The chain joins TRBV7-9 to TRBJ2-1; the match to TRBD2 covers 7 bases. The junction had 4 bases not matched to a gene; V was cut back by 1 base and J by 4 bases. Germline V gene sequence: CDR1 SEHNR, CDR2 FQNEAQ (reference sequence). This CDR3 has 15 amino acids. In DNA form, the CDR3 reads TGTGCCAGCAGCTTAGATTCTAGCGGTTACAATGAGCAGTTCTTC. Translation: CASSLDSSGYNEQFF.

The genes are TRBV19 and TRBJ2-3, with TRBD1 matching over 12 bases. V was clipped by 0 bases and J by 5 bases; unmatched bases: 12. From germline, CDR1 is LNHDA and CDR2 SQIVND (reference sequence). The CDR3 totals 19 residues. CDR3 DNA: TGTGCCAGTAGTATAGATCCCGGGACAGGGGGCTGGATCGGAGATACGCAGTATTTT. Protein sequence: CASSIDPGTGGWIGDTQYF.

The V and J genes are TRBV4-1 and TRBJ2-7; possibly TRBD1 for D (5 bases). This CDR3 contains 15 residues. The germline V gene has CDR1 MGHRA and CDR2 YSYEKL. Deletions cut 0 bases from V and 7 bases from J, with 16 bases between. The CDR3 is CASSQDFAGKREQYF. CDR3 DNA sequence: TGCGCCAGCAGCCAAGATTTTGCAGGGAAAAGGGAGCAGTACTTC.

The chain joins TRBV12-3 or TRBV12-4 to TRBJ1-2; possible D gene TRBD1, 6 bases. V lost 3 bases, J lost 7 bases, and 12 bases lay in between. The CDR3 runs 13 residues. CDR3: CASSFAGAGGYTF. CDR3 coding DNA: TGTGCCAGCAGTTTTGCGGGGGCTGGTGGCTACACCTTC.

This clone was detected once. CDR3 loop: CASSLYRGSSYEQYF. The CDR3 DNA reads as TGTGCCAGCAGCTTGTACAGGGGCAGCTCCTACGAGCAGTACTTC. The gene calls are TRBV11-3 and TRBJ2-7; TRBD1 agrees at 7 bases. The length of the CDR3 is 15 residues. The trim removed 3 bases at V and 0 bases at J, leaving 5 bases unmatched. Germline V gene data show CDR1 as SGHNT and CDR2 as YENEEA.

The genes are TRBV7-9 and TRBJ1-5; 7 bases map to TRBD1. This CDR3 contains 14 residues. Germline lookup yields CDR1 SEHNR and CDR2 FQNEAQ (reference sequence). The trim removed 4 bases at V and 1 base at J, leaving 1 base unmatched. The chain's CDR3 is CASSSGGSNQPQHF. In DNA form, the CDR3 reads TGTGCCAGCAGCTCAGGGGGGAGCAATCAGCCCCAGCATTTT.

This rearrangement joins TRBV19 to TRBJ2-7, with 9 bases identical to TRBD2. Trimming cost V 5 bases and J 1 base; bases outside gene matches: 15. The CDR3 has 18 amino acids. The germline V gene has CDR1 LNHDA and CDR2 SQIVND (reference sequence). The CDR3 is CASSFAYPVAGASYEQYF. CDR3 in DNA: TGTGCCAGTAGTTTTGCTTATCCAGTAGCGGGAGCGTCCTACGAGCAGTACTTC.

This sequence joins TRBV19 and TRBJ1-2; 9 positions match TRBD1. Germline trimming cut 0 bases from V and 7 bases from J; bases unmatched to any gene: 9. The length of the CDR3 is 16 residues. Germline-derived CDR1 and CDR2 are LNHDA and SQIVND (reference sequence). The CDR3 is CASSIDYRDRAGGYTF. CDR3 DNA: TGTGCCAGTAGTATAGATTACCGGGACAGGGCCGGTGGCTACACCTTC.

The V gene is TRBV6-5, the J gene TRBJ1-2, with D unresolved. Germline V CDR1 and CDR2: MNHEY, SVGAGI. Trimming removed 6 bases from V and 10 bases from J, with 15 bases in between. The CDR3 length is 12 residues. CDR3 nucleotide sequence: TGTGCCAGCAGCAGTATCTCCGCCGTCTACACCTTC. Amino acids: CASSSISAVYTF.

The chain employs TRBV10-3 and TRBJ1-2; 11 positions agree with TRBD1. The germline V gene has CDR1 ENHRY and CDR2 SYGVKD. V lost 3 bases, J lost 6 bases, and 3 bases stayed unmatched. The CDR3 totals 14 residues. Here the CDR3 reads CAISERDRGNGYTF. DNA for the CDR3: TGTGCCATCAGTGAACGGGACAGGGGGAATGGCTACACCTTC.

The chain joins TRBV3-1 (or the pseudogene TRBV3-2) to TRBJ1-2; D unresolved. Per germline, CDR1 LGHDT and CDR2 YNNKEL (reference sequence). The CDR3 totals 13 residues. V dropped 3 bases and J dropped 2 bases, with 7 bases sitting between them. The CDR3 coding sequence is TGTGCCAGCAGCCATGACAAAAACTATGGCTACACCTTC. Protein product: CASSHDKNYGYTF.

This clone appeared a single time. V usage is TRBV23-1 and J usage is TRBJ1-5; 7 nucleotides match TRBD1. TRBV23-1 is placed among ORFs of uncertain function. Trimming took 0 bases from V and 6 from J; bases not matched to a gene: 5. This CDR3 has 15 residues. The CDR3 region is CASSQSLNRGQPQHF. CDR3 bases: TGCGCCAGCAGTCAATCGTTGAACAGGGGTCAGCCCCAGCATTTT.

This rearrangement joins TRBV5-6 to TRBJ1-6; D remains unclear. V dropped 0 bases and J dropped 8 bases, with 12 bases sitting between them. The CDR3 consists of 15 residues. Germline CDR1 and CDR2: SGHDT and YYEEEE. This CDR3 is CASSLGTDFDSPLHF. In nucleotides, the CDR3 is TGTGCCAGCAGCTTGGGAACGGACTTCGATTCACCCCTCCACTTT.

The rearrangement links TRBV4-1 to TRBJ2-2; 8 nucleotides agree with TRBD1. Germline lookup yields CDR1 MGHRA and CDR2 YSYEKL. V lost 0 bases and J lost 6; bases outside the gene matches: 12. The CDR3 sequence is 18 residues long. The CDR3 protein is CASSQEVKAGGYAGELFF. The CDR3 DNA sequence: TGCGCCAGCAGCCAAGAAGTGAAGGCAGGGGGCTATGCCGGGGAGCTGTTTTTT.

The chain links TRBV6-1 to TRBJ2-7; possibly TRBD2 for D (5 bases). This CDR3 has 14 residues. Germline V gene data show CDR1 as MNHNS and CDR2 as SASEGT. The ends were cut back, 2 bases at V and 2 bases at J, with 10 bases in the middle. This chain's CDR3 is CASSERVRAYEQYF. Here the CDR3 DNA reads TGTGCCAGCAGTGAAAGGGTGAGGGCCTACGAGCAGTACTTC.

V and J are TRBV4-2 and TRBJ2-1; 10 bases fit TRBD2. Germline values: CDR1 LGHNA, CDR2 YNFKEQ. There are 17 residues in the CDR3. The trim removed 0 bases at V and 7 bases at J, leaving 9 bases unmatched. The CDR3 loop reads CASSQDPAGGPANEQFF. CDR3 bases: TGTGCCAGCAGCCAAGACCCAGCGGGGGGGCCGGCAAATGAGCAGTTCTTC.

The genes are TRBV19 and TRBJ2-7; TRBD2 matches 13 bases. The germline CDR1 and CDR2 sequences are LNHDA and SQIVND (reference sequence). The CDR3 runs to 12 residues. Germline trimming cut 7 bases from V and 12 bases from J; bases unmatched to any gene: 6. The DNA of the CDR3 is TGTGCCAGTACGACTAGCGGGGGGCCACCGTACTTC. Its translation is CASTTSGGPPYF.

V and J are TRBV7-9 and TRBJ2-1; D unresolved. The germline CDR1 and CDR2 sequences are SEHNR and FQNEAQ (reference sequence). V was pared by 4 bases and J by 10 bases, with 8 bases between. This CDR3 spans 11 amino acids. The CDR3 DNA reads TGTGCCAGCAGCTCGAGTCCAGAGCAGTTCTTC. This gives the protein CASSSSPEQFF.

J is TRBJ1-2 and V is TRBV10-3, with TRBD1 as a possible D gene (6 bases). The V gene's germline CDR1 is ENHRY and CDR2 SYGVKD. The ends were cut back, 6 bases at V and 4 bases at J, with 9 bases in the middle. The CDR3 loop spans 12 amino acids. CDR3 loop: CAISRQAYGYTF. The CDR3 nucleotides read TGTGCCATCAGCCGACAGGCCTATGGCTACACCTTC.

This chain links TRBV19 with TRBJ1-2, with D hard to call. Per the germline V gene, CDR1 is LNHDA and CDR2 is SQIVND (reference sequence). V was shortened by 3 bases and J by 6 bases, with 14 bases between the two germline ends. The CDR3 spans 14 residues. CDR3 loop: CASSMRVRSNGYTF. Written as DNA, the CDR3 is TGTGCCAGTAGTATGAGGGTTCGGTCGAATGGCTACACCTTC.

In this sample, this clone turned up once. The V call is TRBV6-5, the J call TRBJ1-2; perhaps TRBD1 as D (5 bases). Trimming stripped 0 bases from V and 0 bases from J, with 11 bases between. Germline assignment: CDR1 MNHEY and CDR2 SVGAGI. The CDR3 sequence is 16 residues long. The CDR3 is CASSYSITGANYGYTF. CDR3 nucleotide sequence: TGTGCCAGCAGTTACTCGATTACAGGAGCTAACTATGGCTACACCTTC.

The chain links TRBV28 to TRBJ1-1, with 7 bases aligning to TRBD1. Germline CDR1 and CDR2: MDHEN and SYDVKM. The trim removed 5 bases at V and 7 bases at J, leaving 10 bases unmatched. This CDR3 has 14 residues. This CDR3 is CASSQGGSNFEAFF. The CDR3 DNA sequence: TGTGCCAGCAGTCAGGGGGGTTCAAACTTTGAAGCTTTCTTT.

The CDR3 spells CASSFNRGFSEQYF. The CDR3 nucleotides are TGTGCCAGCAGTTTTAACAGGGGGTTCAGCGAGCAGTACTTC. The gene calls are TRBV28 and TRBJ2-7; 8 positions match TRBD1. V lost 3 bases and J lost 6; bases outside the gene matches: 7. Germline CDR1 MDHEN, CDR2 SYDVKM. The CDR3 spans 14 residues.

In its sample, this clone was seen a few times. The CDR3, as DNA: TGTGCCAGCGAGGGGACAGGGGGAAACACCATATATTTT. Translating it yields CASEGTGGNTIYF. The V call is TRBV10-3, the J call TRBJ1-3, with 9 nucleotides matching TRBD1. The germline V gene encodes CDR1 ENHRY and CDR2 SYGVKD. The trim removed 10 bases at V and 4 bases at J, leaving 5 bases unmatched. The CDR3 runs to 13 residues.

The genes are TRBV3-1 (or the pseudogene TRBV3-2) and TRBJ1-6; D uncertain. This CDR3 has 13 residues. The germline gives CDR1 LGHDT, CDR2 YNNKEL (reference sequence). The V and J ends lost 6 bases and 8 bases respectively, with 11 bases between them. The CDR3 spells CASSRTSDSPLHF. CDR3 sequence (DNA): TGTGCCAGCAGTCGAACTTCTGATTCACCCCTCCACTTT.

This CDR3 reads CASSLGDISKTYNEQFF. CDR3 coding DNA: TGTGCCAGCAGCTTAGGTGACATTTCAAAAACCTACAATGAGCAGTTCTTC. The J gene is TRBJ2-1, the V gene TRBV7-2; no firm D call. V lost 1 base and J lost 2, with 15 bases in between. Germline lookup yields CDR1 SGHTA and CDR2 FQGNSA. The CDR3 sequence is 17 residues long.

CDR3: CASSLSGQDTDTQYF. The CDR3 DNA reads as TGTGCCAGCAGCTTAAGTGGACAGGACACAGATACGCAGTATTTT. The rearrangement uses TRBV7-3 and TRBJ2-3, with 7 bases lining up with TRBD1. V lost 1 base to trimming and J lost 2 bases; unmatched junction nucleotides: 3. Germline CDR1 SGHTA, CDR2 FQGTGA. This CDR3 contains 15 residues.